These 14 T cell receptor beta chains originate from one sample sequenced in a study of control samples from healthy donors and cancer patients. Data came from immunoSEQ multiplex PCR; TCRdb stores just in-frame clones and leaves some out. This table has 130,000 or so clones, 94% appearing once. Sequenced sample: blood. These receptors were taken from a man aged 35 to 55 in good health.

The V gene is TRBV10-3, the J gene TRBJ1-2, with a tentative D call TRBD1 (6 bases). Deletions cut 8 bases from V and 7 bases from J, with 14 bases between. The CDR3 length is 12 residues. CDR1 and CDR2 (germline): ENHRY, SYGVKD. The CDR3 loop reads CAISRDIFGYTF. DNA for the CDR3: TGTGCCATCTCTAGGGACATTTTTGGCTACACCTTC.

The chain carries TRBV6-6 and TRBJ1-2; 8 bases fit TRBD1. Germline CDR1 and CDR2: MNHNY and SVGAGI (reference sequence). The J segment lost 4 bases and the V segment lost 7 bases, leaving 8 bases of the junction unmatched. The CDR3 runs to 14 residues. CDR3 coding DNA: TGTGCCAGCAACTTACAGGGGGGCCGCTATGGCTACACCTTC. Translated, it gives CASNLQGGRYGYTF.

The chain employs TRBV10-2 and TRBJ2-7; 7 bases match TRBD1. Germline CDR1 is WSHSY and CDR2 is SAAADI. The trim removed 4 bases at V and 3 bases at J, leaving 6 bases unmatched. The CDR3 spans 14 residues. The CDR3 protein is CASSGPGGFYEQYF. DNA for the CDR3: TGCGCCAGCAGTGGTCCAGGGGGATTCTACGAGCAGTACTTC.

V and J are TRBV6-4 and TRBJ2-7; D not resolved. Between the trimmed V and J ends, which lost 0 bases and 6 bases, there was a span of 6 bases. The CDR3 is 12 residues long. Looked up from germline, CDR1 is MRHNA and CDR2 is SNTAGT. In nucleotides, the CDR3 is TGTGCCAGCAGTGACTCGCGAGGCGAGCAGTACTTC. Residues: CASSDSRGEQYF.

About this clone itself: The same CDR3 arises from other DNA sequences in this sample as well. The V call is TRBV12-3 or TRBV12-4, the J call TRBJ2-7, with D uncertain. The CDR3 runs to 13 residues. The V end lost 5 bases, the J end lost 2 bases, and 10 bases lay between the germline ends. The CDR3 DNA follows: TGTGCCAGCAGTCTCGGCAGAGCCTACGAGCAGTACTTC. Translation: CASSLGRAYEQYF.

The chain combines TRBV2 with TRBJ1-5; D is undetermined. Germline V CDR1 and CDR2: SNHLY, FYNNEI. V lost 4 bases and J lost 5, with 12 bases in between. The CDR3 extends over 14 amino acids. CDR3 coding DNA: TGTGCCAGCAGTGTTAGGGCCGGGGATCAGCCCCAGCATTTT. It translates to CASSVRAGDQPQHF.

The chain combines TRBV14 with TRBJ1-6; 7 nucleotides agree with TRBD1. The CDR3 has 14 residues. Germline-derived CDR1 and CDR2 are SGHDN and FVKESK. The V and J ends lost 5 bases and 6 bases, in that order; junction bases with no gene match: 4. The CDR3 DNA reads as TGTGCCAGCAGCGCCGGGACAGTTAATTCACCCCTCCACTTT. It is translated as CASSAGTVNSPLHF. The variable domain in full, with the rest retrieved from reference TRBV14 and TRBJ1-6, is EAGVTQFPSHSVIEKGQTVTLRCDPISGHDNLYWYRRVMGKEIKFLLHFVKESKQDESGMPNNRFLAERTGGTYSTLKVQPAELEDSGVYFCASSAGTVNSPLHFGNGTRLTVT.

This chain uses TRBV5-1 with TRBJ1-2, with D hard to call. V was trimmed by 0 bases and J by 5 bases, leaving 5 bases between them. CDR3 length: 12 residues. CDR1 is SGHRS and CDR2 is YFSETQ in the germline V gene. DNA of the CDR3: TGCGCCAGCAGCTTGGACACGTATGGCTACACCTTC. Translation: CASSLDTYGYTF.

This rearrangement joins TRBV11-1 to TRBJ1-2; a weak D match, TRBD1 (6 bases). Germline lookup yields CDR1 SGHAT and CDR2 FQDESV (reference sequence). V was cut by 5 bases and J by 4 bases, with 14 bases left in between. The length of the CDR3 is 14 residues. The CDR3 DNA reads as TGTGCCAGCAGCGCTACAGGGAGGAGCTATGGCTACACCTTC. Residues: CASSATGRSYGYTF.

The rearrangement uses TRBV29-1 and TRBJ1-1; D gene unclear. CDR1 is SQVTM and CDR2 is ANQGSEA in the germline V gene. The CDR3 is 10 amino acids. V was trimmed by 4 bases and J by 11 bases, leaving 11 bases between them. In nucleotides, the CDR3 is TGCAGCGTTGGGACGGGGAGGGCTTTCTTT. Translating it yields CSVGTGRAFF.

The chain joins TRBV6-6 to TRBJ1-1, with D perhaps TRBD1 (6 bases). Germline assignment: CDR1 MNHNY and CDR2 SVGAGI (reference sequence). The CDR3 has 16 amino acids. Trimming stripped 0 bases from V and 4 bases from J, with 15 bases between. The CDR3 loop reads CASSYSGGGGTTEAFF. In nucleotides, the CDR3 is TGTGCCAGCAGTTACTCAGGGGGAGGGGGGACCACTGAAGCTTTCTTT.

This sequence joins TRBV7-8 and TRBJ1-5; possibly TRBD1 for D (6 bases). This CDR3 spans 20 amino acids. V lost 4 bases and J lost 0, with 25 bases in between. CDR1 SGHVS and CDR2 FQNEAQ come from the germline V gene. The CDR3 is CASSYRSTGTTLDSNQPQHF. In DNA, the CDR3 is TGTGCCAGCAGCTACCGCTCGACAGGAACAACCCTTGATAGCAATCAGCCCCAGCATTTT. The variable domain in full, completed from reference TRBV7-8 and TRBJ1-5, reads GAGVSQSPRYKVAKRGQDVALRCDPISGHVSLFWYQQALGQGPEFLTYFQNEAQLDKSGLPSDRFFAERPEGSVSTLKIQRTQQEDSAVYLCASSYRSTGTTLDSNQPQHFGDGTRLSIL.

This chain connects TRBV3-1 (or the pseudogene TRBV3-2) to TRBJ2-3, with 7 positions matching TRBD2. The CDR3 runs to 18 residues. The V gene's germline CDR1 is LGHDT and CDR2 YNNKEL (reference sequence). V shed 0 bases and J 1 base; nucleotides not matched to a gene: 10. CDR3 in DNA: TGTGCCAGCAGCCAAGACGTCATTCCAGCGGGACGCACAGATACGCAGTATTTT. Amino acids: CASSQDVIPAGRTDTQYF.

The rearrangement joins TRBV6-1 to TRBJ1-5; D perhaps matches TRBD1 (6 bases). V lost 2 bases to trimming and J lost 9 bases, with 14 bases between them. The CDR3 has 14 residues. The germline gives CDR1 MNHNS, CDR2 SASEGT. The CDR3 DNA follows: TGTGCCAGCAGTGAAAAAGGAGGGGGGCCGCCCCAGCATTTT. This encodes CASSEKGGGPPQHF.